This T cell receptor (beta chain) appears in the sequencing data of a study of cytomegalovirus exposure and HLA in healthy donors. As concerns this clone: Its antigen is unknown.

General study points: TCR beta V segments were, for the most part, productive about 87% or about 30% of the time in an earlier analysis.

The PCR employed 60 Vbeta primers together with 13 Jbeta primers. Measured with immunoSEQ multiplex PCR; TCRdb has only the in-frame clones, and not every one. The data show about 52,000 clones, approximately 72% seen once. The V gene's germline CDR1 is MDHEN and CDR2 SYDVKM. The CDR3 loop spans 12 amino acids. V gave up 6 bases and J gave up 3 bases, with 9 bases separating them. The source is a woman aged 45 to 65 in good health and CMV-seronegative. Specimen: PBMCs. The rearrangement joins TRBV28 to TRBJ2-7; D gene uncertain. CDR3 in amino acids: CASSWSRYEQYF. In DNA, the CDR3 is TGTGCCAGCAGCTGGAGTCGCTACGAGCAGTACTTC.